These T cell receptor beta chains were read from a single sample in a study of cytomegalovirus exposure and HLA in healthy donors. Only in-frame clones appear in the TCRdb table, and some are missing; sequencing was by immunoSEQ multiplex PCR. The sample holds around 150,000 clones, 70% to 80% seen once. The specimen was PBMCs. These receptor sequences come from a young man in good health and CMV-seronegative. The CDR3 runs from the conserved cysteine through the conserved F or W.

>TRBV28|TRBJ2-7
CASSRISYEQYF
>TRBV5-1|TRBJ2-1
CASSRDLAGGSDEQFF
>TRBV5-4|TRBJ2-7
CASSSPGQASYEQYF
>TRBV7-2|TRBJ2-4
CASSLASRPGQGDIQYF
>TRBV7-9|TRBJ2-7
CASSSKTASYEQYF
>TRBV5-4|TRBJ1-2
CASSLAAGINYGYTF
>TRBV28|TRBJ1-3
CASSGGRSGNTIYF
>TRBV30|TRBJ1-1
CAWIIAGVITEAFF
>TRBV11-2|TRBJ2-5
CASSDSGETQYF
>TRBV5-1|TRBJ2-2
CASSPGRWEAGELFF
>TRBV4-1|TRBJ1-2
CASSPGQGPPYGYTF
>TRBV27|TRBJ1-1
CASSPLTGSRTEAFF
>TRBV7-9|TRBJ2-1
CARGQGGDNEQFF
>TRBV6-5|TRBJ2-7
CASSYGPPDGYYEQYF
>TRBV18|TRBJ2-5
CASSPGQGATETQYF
>TRBV29-1|TRBJ2-2
CSVGRGTGELFF
>TRBV19|TRBJ2-7
CASSRAGEVYEQYF
>TRBV27|TRBJ1-2
CASSRQGANYGYTF
>TRBV10-2|TRBJ1-4
CASSGSGTLAEKLFF
>TRBV15|TRBJ2-1
CATSTRQGYNEQFF
>TRBV2|TRBJ2-7
CASTRTVRNEQYF
>TRBV5-1|TRBJ1-1
CASSSTGMVNTEAFF
>TRBV5-8|TRBJ2-1
CASRPRWSGSSYNEQFF
>TRBV9|TRBJ2-2
CASSVAYGLAGGLTGELFF
>TRBV29-1|TRBJ1-1
CSVGETHNTEAFF
>TRBV6-5|TRBJ2-1
CASSSGLAGVREQFF
>TRBV28|TRBJ1-2
CASSLGTVDYGYTF
>TRBV18|TRBJ1-1
CASSLYTGTLNTEAFF
>TRBV10-3|TRBJ2-7
CASSTSGSSYEQYF
>TRBV4-1|TRBJ1-2
CASSQEARPNYGYTF
>TRBV5-4|TRBJ2-1
CASSRTSGSLSSYNEQFF
>TRBV28|TRBJ2-2
CASSLSRYLSGRAPGELFF
>TRBV6-6|TRBJ1-5
CACGAAGNQPQHF
>TRBV4-1|TRBJ2-5
CASRQQGGETQYF
>TRBV6-5|TRBJ1-6
CASRTAHNSPLHF
>TRBV29-1|TRBJ2-3
CSVEGTGVMATQYF
>TRBV11-2|TRBJ1-1
CASSPETGIGTEAFF
>TRBV15|TRBJ2-7
CATSRPSLGAGSEQYF
>TRBV7-9|TRBJ2-7
CASSFQGALSYEQYF
>TRBV4-1|TRBJ2-3
CASSQDLLRTGAVSDTQYF
>TRBV6-1|TRBJ2-5
CASSEGLAGSETQYF
>TRBV5-4|TRBJ2-2
CASLDRNTGELFF
>TRBV19|TRBJ2-1
CASSGRGRQFF
>TRBV7-2|TRBJ2-7
CASSLDSGTGRIEQYF
>TRBV7-2|TRBJ1-1
CASSSDSNTEAFF
>TRBV18|TRBJ1-2
CASSPYGREGNTF
>TRBV5-4|TRBJ1-3
CASSPRAGNTIYF
>TRBV11-2|TRBJ2-7
CASSPRDWAYEQYF
>TRBV7-9|TRBJ2-1
CASSSTRSYNEQFF
>TRBV6-5|TRBJ2-7
CASSLIAGGPSGEQYF
>TRBV5-1|TRBJ2-7
CASSPLWEGGEQYF
>TRBV28|TRBJ2-7
CASSSGLAGGYEQYF
>TRBV18|TRBJ1-1
CASSPWAGENTEAFF
>TRBV7-2|TRBJ2-5
CASSPVGRAVWETQYF
>TRBV5-1|TRBJ2-7
CASSLGLAGVEQYF
>TRBV9|TRBJ2-5
CASSVGLAGVETQYF
>TRBV7-9|TRBJ2-1
CASSLGGGYNEQFF
>TRBV18|TRBJ2-7
CASSKDRSSYEQYF